The 14 T cell receptor beta chains listed next were all sequenced from one sample in a study of T cells in Graves' hyperthyroidism and ophthalmopathy. RNA transcripts were the template for amplifying TCR beta CDR3 regions. Primed by the HTBI set, a first-round RT-PCR was run on the TCR CDR3. TCRdb called the multiplex PCR reads again in MiXCR, with one record for every CDR3 protein. The sample shows 500,000 to 650,000 distinct CDR3 sequences, 13% to 15% of them seen only once. The sequencing sample was made of blood. These receptors were obtained from a woman aged 40 to 50 with Graves' hyperthyroidism.

This clonotype occurred many times. V is TRBV28 and J is TRBJ2-1; D perhaps matches TRBD2 (6 bases). This CDR3 spans 18 amino acids. The germline V gene has CDR1 MDHEN and CDR2 SYDVKM. V lost 0 bases and J 0 bases, leaving 15 bases between the germline ends. The CDR3 loop reads CASSLWEGRTNSYNEQFF. Here the CDR3 DNA reads TGTGCCAGCAGTTTATGGGAGGGAAGGACGAACTCCTACAATGAGCAGTTCTTC.

This clonotype came up a few times. This chain joins TRBV7-9 and TRBJ1-5; D uncertain. V lost 2 bases and J lost 5, with 7 bases in between. This CDR3 is 13 amino acids long. Germline V CDR1 and CDR2: SEHNR, FQNEAQ (reference sequence). The CDR3 loop reads CASSLTWDQPQHF. The DNA of the CDR3 is TGTGCCAGCAGCTTAACGTGGGATCAGCCCCAGCATTTT.

This clonotype was counted at least ten times. The gene calls are TRBV6-1 and TRBJ2-2; TRBD2 is a possible D gene (6 bases). Germline V gene data show CDR1 as MNHNS and CDR2 as SASEGT. V shed 7 bases and J shed 1 base, with 10 bases lying between them. The CDR3 has 14 residues. In DNA, the CDR3 is TGTGCCAGCACTCAGGGAGGGAACACCGGGGAGCTGTTTTTT. Translating gives CASTQGGNTGELFF.

This clonotype came up a few times. The rearrangement links TRBV20-1 to TRBJ2-1; tentatively, D is TRBD2 (5 bases). Trimming removed 4 bases from V and 0 bases from J, with 16 bases in between. The germline CDR1 and CDR2 sequences are DFQATT and SNEGSKA (reference sequence). This CDR3 is 16 amino acids long. In DNA, the CDR3 is TGCAGTGCTATAGCTGCGAGTGGGAGCTCCTACAATGAGCAGTTCTTC. Amino acids: CSAIAASGSSYNEQFF.

The CDR3 DNA sequence: TGTGCCAGCAGAATACCGAGCACAGATACGCAGTATTTT. This codes for CASRIPSTDTQYF. This sequence joins TRBV6-2 or TRBV6-3 and TRBJ2-3; no definite D call. The germline gives CDR1 MNHEY, CDR2 SVGEGT. V lost 6 bases and J lost 0, with 7 bases in between. This CDR3 comprises 13 residues.

The sample holds a few counts of this clonotype. The V call is TRBV7-6, the J call TRBJ2-1; TRBD2 aligns across 12 bases. This CDR3 comprises 17 residues. Per the germline V gene, CDR1 is SGHVS and CDR2 is FNYEAQ. V lost 4 bases and J lost 4; bases outside the gene matches: 8. The CDR3 reads CASSSGLAGSSYNEQFF. The CDR3 DNA is TGTGCCAGCAGCTCTGGACTAGCGGGAAGTTCATACAATGAGCAGTTCTTC.

Points on this clonotype: A much larger clone sits a single nucleotide away, making a read error possible. J is TRBJ1-5 and V is TRBV28; possible D gene TRBD1, 5 bases. Germline values: CDR1 MDHEN, CDR2 SYDVKM. The CDR3 length is 14 residues. The DNA of the CDR3 is TGTGCCAGCAGATACCGGACGGCGGGGCAGCCCCAGCGTTTT. Amino acid sequence: CASRYRTAGQPQRF.

This clonotype was picked up many times. The chain links TRBV6-1 to TRBJ1-2; D is uncertain. V lost 1 base to trimming and J lost 2 bases, with 8 bases between them. Germline CDR1 reads MNHNS; CDR2 reads SASEGT. This CDR3 region has 14 residues. The CDR3 DNA sequence: TGTGCCAGCAGTGAAGTTATCGGCAACTATGGCTACACCTTC. Residues: CASSEVIGNYGYTF.

This clonotype was seen only once. Just one base apart from a much larger clone, this may be a read error. J is TRBJ2-3 and V is TRBV6-1, with TRBD1 as a possible D gene (5 bases). Trimming removed 4 bases at V and 3 bases at J, with 8 bases between. Germline CDR1 and CDR2: MNHNS and SASEGT. The CDR3 spans 13 residues. CDR3 sequence (DNA): TGTGCCAGCAGTGGGTCAGGGACAGATACGCAGTATTTT. It codes for CASSGSGTDTQYF.

This sequence joins TRBV6-2 or TRBV6-3 and TRBJ2-5; D unresolved. The V gene lost 6 bases and the J gene lost 2 bases, with 10 bases spanning the gap. This CDR3 spans 13 amino acids. Germline CDR1 and CDR2: MNHEY and SVGEGT. The DNA for the CDR3 is TGTGCCAGCAGGTCAGGAATACAAGAGACCCAGTACTTC. This sequence encodes CASRSGIQETQYF.

This clonotype was seen ten or more times. V and J are TRBV10-2 and TRBJ2-3, with 14 bases lining up with TRBD2. Germline V gene lookup returns CDR1 WSHSY and CDR2 SAAADI. V trimming: 5 bases; J trimming: 6 bases; junction bases outside the gene matches: 10. There are 17 residues in the CDR3. CDR3 loop: CASSYRTSGRPGDTQYF. The CDR3 nucleotides are TGCGCCAGCAGTTATCGGACTAGCGGGAGGCCGGGGGATACGCAGTATTTT.

This clonotype was seen at least ten times. CDR3 amino acids: CASSFGLETQYF. CDR3 nucleotides: TGTGCCAGCAGCTTTGGGTTAGAGACCCAGTACTTC. V gene TRBV11-2 combines with J gene TRBJ2-5; D not certain. V dropped 3 bases and J dropped 4 bases, with 6 bases sitting between them. Germline V CDR1 and CDR2: SGHAT, FQNNGV. The length of the CDR3 is 12 residues. Using reference TRBV11-2 and TRBJ2-5 for the parts outside the CDR3, the full variable domain is EAGVAQSPRYKIIEKRQSVAFWCNPISGHATLYWYQQILGQGPKLLIQFQNNGVVDDSQLPKDRFSAERLKGVDSTLKIQPAKLEDSAVYLCASSFGLETQYFGPGTRLLVL.

This clonotype turned up a few times. This sequence joins TRBV20-1 and TRBJ2-5; D call uncertain. V was clipped by 6 bases and J by 5 bases, with 10 bases between them. The CDR3 has 11 residues. Per germline, CDR1 DFQATT and CDR2 SNEGSKA (reference sequence). The CDR3 protein is CSAEVRETQYF. The CDR3 DNA is TGCAGTGCCGAAGTCCGGGAGACCCAGTACTTC.

In this sample, this clonotype turned up many times. The V and J genes are TRBV2 and TRBJ2-3; 8 bases align to TRBD2. Losses at the gene ends were 5 bases for V and 6 bases for J; bases not matched to a gene: 7. The CDR3 is 14 amino acids. CDR1 SNHLY and CDR2 FYNNEI come from the germline V gene. The chain's CDR3 is CASSTRGGPDTQYF. Here the CDR3 DNA reads TGTGCCAGCAGTACCCGGGGGGGACCCGATACGCAGTATTTT.